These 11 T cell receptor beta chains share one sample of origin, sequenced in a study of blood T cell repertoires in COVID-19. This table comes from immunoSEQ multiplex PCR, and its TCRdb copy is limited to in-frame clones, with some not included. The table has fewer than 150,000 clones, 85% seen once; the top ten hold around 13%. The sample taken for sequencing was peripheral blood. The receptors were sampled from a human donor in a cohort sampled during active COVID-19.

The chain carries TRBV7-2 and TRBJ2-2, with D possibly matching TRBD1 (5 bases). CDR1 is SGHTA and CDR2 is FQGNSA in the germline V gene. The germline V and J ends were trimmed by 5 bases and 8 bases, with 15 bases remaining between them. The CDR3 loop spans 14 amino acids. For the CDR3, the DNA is TGTGCCAGCAGCCCTGTGACCAGGGTTGGGGAGCTGTTTTTT. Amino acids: CASSPVTRVGELFF.

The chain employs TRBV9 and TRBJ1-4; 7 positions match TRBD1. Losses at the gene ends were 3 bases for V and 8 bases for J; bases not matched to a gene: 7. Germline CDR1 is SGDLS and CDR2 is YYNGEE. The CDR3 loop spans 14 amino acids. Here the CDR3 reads CASSEGARNEKLFF. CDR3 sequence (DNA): TGTGCCAGCAGCGAGGGGGCACGGAACGAAAAACTGTTTTTT.

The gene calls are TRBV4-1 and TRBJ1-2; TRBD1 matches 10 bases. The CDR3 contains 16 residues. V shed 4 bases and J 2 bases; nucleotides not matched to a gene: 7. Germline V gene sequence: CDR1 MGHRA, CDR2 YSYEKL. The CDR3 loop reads CASSPFPGQGNYGYTF. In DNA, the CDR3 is TGCGCCAGCAGCCCTTTCCCGGGACAGGGGAACTATGGCTACACCTTC.

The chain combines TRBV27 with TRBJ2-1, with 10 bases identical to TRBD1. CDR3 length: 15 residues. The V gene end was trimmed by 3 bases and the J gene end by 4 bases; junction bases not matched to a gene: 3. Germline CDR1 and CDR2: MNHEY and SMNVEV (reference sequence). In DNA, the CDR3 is TGTGCCAGCAGTTTCGGGACAGGGGCGTACAATGAGCAGTTCTTC. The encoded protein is CASSFGTGAYNEQFF.

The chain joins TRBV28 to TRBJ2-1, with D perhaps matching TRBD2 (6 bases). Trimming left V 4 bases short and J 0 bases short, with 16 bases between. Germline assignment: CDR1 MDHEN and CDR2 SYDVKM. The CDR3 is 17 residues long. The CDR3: CASSSRDSPRSYNEQFF. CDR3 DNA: TGTGCCAGCAGTTCAAGGGACTCTCCGCGCTCCTACAATGAGCAGTTCTTC. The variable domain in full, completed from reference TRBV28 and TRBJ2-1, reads DVKVTQSSRYLVKRTGEKVFLECVQDMDHENMFWYRQDPGLGLRLIYFSYDVKMKEKGDIPEGYSVSREKKERFSLILESASTNQTSMYLCASSSRDSPRSYNEQFFGPGTRLTVL.

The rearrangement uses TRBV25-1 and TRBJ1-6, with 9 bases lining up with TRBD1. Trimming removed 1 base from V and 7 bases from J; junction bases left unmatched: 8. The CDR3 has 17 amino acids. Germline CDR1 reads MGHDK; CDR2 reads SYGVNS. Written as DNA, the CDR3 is TGTGCCAGCAGTGAATTTGGGGACAGGGAGTTAAATTCACCCCTCCACTTT. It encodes CASSEFGDRELNSPLHF.

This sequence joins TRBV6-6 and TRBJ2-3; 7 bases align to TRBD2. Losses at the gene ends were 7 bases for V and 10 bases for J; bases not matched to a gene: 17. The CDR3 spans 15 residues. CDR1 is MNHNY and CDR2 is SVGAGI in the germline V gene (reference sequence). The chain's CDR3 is CASNNPAGGSPAQYF. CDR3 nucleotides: TGTGCCAGCAACAACCCAGCCGGGGGGAGCCCCGCGCAGTATTTT.

Here the CDR3 reads CASSLAPSGGVDTQYF. The CDR3 DNA reads TGTGCCAGCAGCTTGGCCCCTAGCGGGGGGGTAGATACGCAGTATTTT. The chain combines TRBV5-4 with TRBJ2-3, with 12 nucleotides matching TRBD2. Germline assignment: CDR1 SGHNT and CDR2 YYREEE (reference sequence). The CDR3 loop spans 16 amino acids. The ends lost 0 bases at V and 5 bases at J; junction bases unmatched: 4.

In DNA form, the CDR3 reads TGCGCCAGCAGCTCAACCGGGACAGAGAGCACAGATACGCAGTATTTT. Translated: CASSSTGTESTDTQYF. V and J are TRBV5-1 and TRBJ2-3; 7 bases map to TRBD1. The V gene end was trimmed by 3 bases and the J gene end by 0 bases; junction bases not matched to a gene: 7. This CDR3 spans 16 amino acids. Germline loops: CDR1 SGHRS, CDR2 YFSETQ.

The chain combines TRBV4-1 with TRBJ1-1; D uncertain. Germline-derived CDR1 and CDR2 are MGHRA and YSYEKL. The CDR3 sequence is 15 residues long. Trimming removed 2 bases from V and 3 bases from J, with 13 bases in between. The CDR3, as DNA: TGCGCCAGCAGCCAATCCGTGCAGAGGGACACTGAAGCTTTCTTT. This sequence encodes CASSQSVQRDTEAFF.

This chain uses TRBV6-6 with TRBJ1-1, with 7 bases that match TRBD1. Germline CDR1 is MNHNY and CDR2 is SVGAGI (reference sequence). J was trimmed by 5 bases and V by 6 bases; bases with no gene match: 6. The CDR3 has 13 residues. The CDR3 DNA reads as TGTGCCAGCAGACTGACAGGGCGGACTGAAGCTTTCTTT. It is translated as CASRLTGRTEAFF.